One sample yielded the 13 T cell receptor beta chains listed below, sequenced in a study of blood T cell repertoires in COVID-19. The method was immunoSEQ multiplex PCR; TCRdb's version includes in-frame clones alone and lacks a portion of them. The sample lists about 220,000 clones, 87% occurring once. Sample: peripheral blood. All receptors derive from a man in his forties or fifties with active or convalescent COVID-19.

This clone was seen once. This rearrangement joins TRBV30 to TRBJ1-2; 8 nucleotides match TRBD1. This CDR3 is built from 14 residues. Germline CDR1 reads GTSNPN; CDR2 reads SVGIG (reference sequence). The V gene end was trimmed by 2 bases and the J gene end by 3 bases; junction bases not matched to a gene: 5. The CDR3 sequence: CAWSLQGAYYGYTF. CDR3 DNA sequence: TGTGCCTGGAGTCTTCAGGGGGCGTACTATGGCTACACCTTC.

In nucleotides, the CDR3 is TGCGCCAGCAGCGCCCGGGACAGGAACACTGAAGCTTTCTTT. The encoded protein is CASSARDRNTEAFF. The chain recombines TRBV5-1 with TRBJ1-1, with 7 bases matching TRBD1. Unmatched junction bases numbered 4, after V lost 4 bases and J lost 1 base. Germline assignment: CDR1 SGHRS and CDR2 YFSETQ. The CDR3 runs 14 residues.

The gene calls are TRBV13 and TRBJ1-1; maybe TRBD1 (6 bases). This CDR3 region has 15 residues. The germline V gene has CDR1 PRHDT and CDR2 FYEKMQ (reference sequence). The ends were cut back, 2 bases at V and 8 bases at J, with 18 bases in the middle. Here the CDR3 reads CASSLTGHLLKEAFF. The CDR3 bases are TGTGCCAGCAGCTTAACGGGACACCTTCTAAAGGAAGCTTTCTTT.

The chain couples TRBV2 to TRBJ2-7; D remains ambiguous. This CDR3 is built from 12 residues. Trimming took off 6 bases at V and 2 bases at J, with 8 bases between the two ends. Germline lookup yields CDR1 SNHLY and CDR2 FYNNEI. Here the CDR3 DNA reads TGTGCCAGCAGCGCCTCAGCCTACGAGCAGTACTTC. Protein product: CASSASAYEQYF.

The chain recombines TRBV6-5 with TRBJ1-3; 8 bases line up with TRBD1. Trimming at V came to 5 bases and at J to 0 bases, leaving 3 bases not matched to a gene. CDR3 length equals 15 residues. The V gene's germline CDR1 is MNHEY and CDR2 SVGAGI. The CDR3 coding sequence is TGTGCCAGCAGTCGACAGGGGACCTCTGGAAACACCATATATTTT. Amino acids: CASSRQGTSGNTIYF.

V usage is TRBV19 and J usage is TRBJ1-1; a possible D gene is TRBD1 (6 bases). V dropped 1 base and J dropped 5 bases, with 11 bases sitting between them. This CDR3 is built from 14 residues. CDR1 is LNHDA and CDR2 is SQIVND in the germline V gene (reference sequence). CDR3 in amino acids: CASSIGGLYTEAFF. The DNA for the CDR3 is TGTGCCAGTAGTATAGGGGGGCTGTATACTGAAGCTTTCTTT.

The rearrangement joins TRBV6-5 to TRBJ1-5; 10 positions match TRBD1. This CDR3 is built from 14 residues. The V and J ends lost 6 bases and 2 bases, in that order; junction bases with no gene match: 1. In germline, CDR1 is MNHEY, CDR2 SVGAGI. The chain's CDR3 is CASRGTGGNQPQHF. The CDR3 DNA is TGTGCCAGCAGGGGGACAGGGGGCAATCAGCCCCAGCATTTT.

The chain's CDR3 is CASTGWDRGDGYTF. The CDR3 bases are TGTGCCAGCACCGGGTGGGACAGAGGAGATGGCTACACCTTC. The chain is built from TRBV11-2 and TRBJ1-2, with 7 bases lining up with TRBD1. The CDR3 runs 14 residues. J gave up 6 bases and V 7 bases, and 11 bases lay outside the gene matches. Germline V gene sequence: CDR1 SGHAT, CDR2 FQNNGV. Drawing the rest from reference TRBV11-2 and TRBJ1-2, the complete variable domain is EAGVAQSPRYKIIEKRQSVAFWCNPISGHATLYWYQQILGQGPKLLIQFQNNGVVDDSQLPKDRFSAERLKGVDSTLKIQPAKLEDSAVYLCASTGWDRGDGYTFGSGTRLTVV.

The rearrangement joins TRBV7-3 to TRBJ2-5, with 7 nucleotides matching TRBD1. The CDR3 totals 13 residues. Germline CDR1 SGHTA, CDR2 FQGTGA. J was trimmed by 6 bases and V by 4 bases; bases with no gene match: 5. The CDR3 region is CASSYRGEQTQYF. The DNA for the CDR3 is TGTGCCAGCAGCTACAGGGGAGAACAGACCCAGTACTTC.

This chain uses TRBV18 with TRBJ2-5, with a weak D call TRBD1 (5 bases). This CDR3 is built from 14 residues. Trimming removed 4 bases from V and 1 base from J, with 10 bases in between. The germline V gene encodes CDR1 KGHSH and CDR2 LQKENI. The CDR3 DNA is TGTGCCAGCTCACGTGGGGCAGGCCAAGAGACCCAGTACTTC. This codes for CASSRGAGQETQYF.

J is TRBJ1-2 and V is TRBV18; 7 bases are shared with TRBD1. Germline V CDR1 and CDR2: KGHSH, LQKENI. J lost 2 bases, V lost 3 bases, and 6 bases had no gene match. The CDR3 is 15 amino acids. In DNA, the CDR3 is TGTGCCAGCTCACCCGAGCGGACAGGAAACTATGGCTACACCTTC. It encodes CASSPERTGNYGYTF.

In its sample, this clone was seen a few times. This sequence joins TRBV19 and TRBJ2-5, with 8 bases fitting TRBD2. The CDR3 runs to 15 residues. The trim removed 6 bases at V and 5 bases at J, leaving 11 bases unmatched. CDR1 and CDR2 from the germline V gene are LNHDA and SQIVND (reference sequence). CDR3 in DNA: TGTGCCAGTAGGATGGGGTCTAGCGGGTTGGAGACCCAGTACTTC. This encodes CASRMGSSGLETQYF.

This clone was seen a few times. The chain employs TRBV3-1 (or the pseudogene TRBV3-2) and TRBJ1-1; TRBD1 might be the D (5 bases). The CDR3 has 16 residues. Per the germline V gene, CDR1 is LGHDT and CDR2 is YNNKEL (reference sequence). V shed 7 bases and J shed 4 bases, with 22 bases lying between them. The CDR3 spells CASKIGTAVGGTEAFF. The CDR3 DNA is TGTGCCAGCAAGATTGGGACGGCGGTGGGGGGCACTGAAGCTTTCTTT.